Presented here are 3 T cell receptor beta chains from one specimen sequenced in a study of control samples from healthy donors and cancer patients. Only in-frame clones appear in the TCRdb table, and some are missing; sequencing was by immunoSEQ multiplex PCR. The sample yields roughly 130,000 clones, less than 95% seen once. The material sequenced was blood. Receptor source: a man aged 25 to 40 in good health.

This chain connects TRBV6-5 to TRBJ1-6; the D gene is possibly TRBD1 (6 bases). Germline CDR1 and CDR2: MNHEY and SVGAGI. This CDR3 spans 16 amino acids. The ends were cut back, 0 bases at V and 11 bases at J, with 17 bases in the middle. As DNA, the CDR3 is TGTGCCAGCAGTTACTCGAGTCAGGGGCAGGGAACACCCCTCCACTTT. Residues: CASSYSSQGQGTPLHF.

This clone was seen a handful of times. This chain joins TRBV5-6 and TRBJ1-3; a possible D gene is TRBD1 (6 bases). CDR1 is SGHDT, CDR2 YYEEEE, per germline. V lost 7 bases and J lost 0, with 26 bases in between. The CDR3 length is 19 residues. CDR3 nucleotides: TGTGCCAGCGCCGACAGGACAAACTTTCCCTCAGTCTCTGGAAACACCATATATTTT. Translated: CASADRTNFPSVSGNTIYF.

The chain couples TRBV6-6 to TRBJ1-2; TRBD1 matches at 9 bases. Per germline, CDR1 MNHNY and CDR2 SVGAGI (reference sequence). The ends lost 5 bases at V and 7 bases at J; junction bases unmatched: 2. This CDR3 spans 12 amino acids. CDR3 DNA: TGTGCCAGCAGTACGACAGGGGGTGGCTACACCTTC. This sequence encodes CASSTTGGGYTF.